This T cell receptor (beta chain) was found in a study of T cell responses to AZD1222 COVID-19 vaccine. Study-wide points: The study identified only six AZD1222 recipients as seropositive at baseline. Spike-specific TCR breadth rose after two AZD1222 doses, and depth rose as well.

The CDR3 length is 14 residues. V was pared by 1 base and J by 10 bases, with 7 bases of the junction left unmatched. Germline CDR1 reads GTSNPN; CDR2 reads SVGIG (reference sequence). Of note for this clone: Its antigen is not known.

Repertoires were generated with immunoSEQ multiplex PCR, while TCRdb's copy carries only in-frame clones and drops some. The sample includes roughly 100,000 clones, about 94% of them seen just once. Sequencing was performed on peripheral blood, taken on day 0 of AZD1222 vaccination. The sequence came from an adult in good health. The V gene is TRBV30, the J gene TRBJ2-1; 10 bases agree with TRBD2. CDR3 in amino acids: CAWSEALAGIEQFF. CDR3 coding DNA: TGTGCCTGGAGTGAGGCACTAGCGGGAATAGAGCAGTTCTTC.